This passage covers 21 T cell receptor beta chains from one sample sequenced in a study of OX40 agonist ivuxolimab in advanced cancers. Generated by immunoSEQ multiplex PCR, the TCRdb table keeps only in-frame clones and is missing some. This table has around 140,000 clones, just over 90% appearing once. This sample comprised CD4+ or CD8+ T cells sorted from blood, obtained in a trial of the OX40 agonist ivuxolimab. The receptor source for this set is an adult with an advanced solid tumor such as melanoma, head and neck, liver or kidney cancer.

This clone was detected only a few times. The genes are TRBV21-1 and TRBJ2-7; TRBD1 reflects the table's D call only, with no check against the DNA. TRBV21-1 is recorded as a pseudogene. This CDR3 region has 14 residues. The CDR3 bases are TGTGCCGGCCCCCACCGGGACAGATCCTACGAGCAGTACTTC. This codes for CAGPHRDRSYEQYF.

The J gene is TRBJ1-5, the V gene TRBV30; D possibly corresponds to TRBD1 (5 bases). Germline CDR1 is GTSNPN and CDR2 is SVGIG (reference sequence). Trimming removed 2 bases from V and 2 bases from J, with 13 bases in between. CDR3 size: 15 residues. The chain's CDR3 is CAWSTGGFGNQPQHF. The DNA of the CDR3 is TGTGCCTGGAGTACCGGGGGGTTCGGCAATCAGCCCCAGCATTTT.

This CDR3 reads CASSHEVISGNTIYF. CDR3 nucleotide sequence: TGTGCCAGCAGCCATGAGGTAATCAGTGGAAACACCATATATTTT. The chain couples TRBV14 to TRBJ1-3; no clear D. The CDR3 has 15 amino acids. V lost 3 bases, J lost 3 bases, and 12 bases lay in between. CDR1 and CDR2 from the germline V gene are SGHDN and FVKESK.

The gene calls are TRBV6-6 and TRBJ2-1, with D perhaps TRBD1 (6 bases). CDR1 and CDR2 from the germline V gene are MNHNY and SVGAGI (reference sequence). The V and J ends lost 5 bases and 8 bases respectively, with 13 bases between them. This CDR3 is 13 amino acids long. The chain's CDR3 is CASSRTGSYEQFF. The CDR3 DNA follows: TGTGCCAGCAGTCGCACAGGGTCGTATGAGCAGTTCTTC.

V usage is TRBV27 and J usage is TRBJ2-4; D remains ambiguous. Per germline, CDR1 MNHEY and CDR2 SMNVEV (reference sequence). The V end lost 2 bases, the J end lost 0 bases, and 11 bases lay between the germline ends. The CDR3 covers 16 residues. The CDR3 DNA is TGTGCCAGCAGTTTAGAGCACAGCTTAGCCAAAAACATTCAGTACTTC. This gives the protein CASSLEHSLAKNIQYF.

The chain uses TRBV6-5 and TRBJ1-2, with 7 nucleotides matching TRBD1. Germline V CDR1 and CDR2: MNHEY, SVGAGI. The junction had 5 bases not matched to a gene; V was cut back by 2 bases and J by 2 bases. The CDR3 extends over 15 amino acids. CDR3 bases: TGTGCCAGCAGTTACCCACAGGACAGGAACTATGGCTACACCTTC. Amino acids: CASSYPQDRNYGYTF.

The rearrangement uses TRBV18 and TRBJ2-3; D assignment may be TRBD1 or TRBD2 (5 bases each). Germline V gene data show CDR1 as KGHSH and CDR2 as LQKENI. This CDR3 is built from 15 residues. V lost 4 bases and J 3 bases, leaving 14 bases between the germline ends. CDR3 coding DNA: TGTGCCAGCTCACTTTTCACTTGGGGGACAGATACGCAGTATTTT. Translating gives CASSLFTWGTDTQYF.

The chain joins TRBV7-2 to TRBJ2-7; no definite D call. CDR3 size: 13 residues. Between the trimmed V and J ends, which lost 5 bases and 9 bases, there was a span of 17 bases. Germline V gene sequence: CDR1 SGHTA, CDR2 FQGNSA. Here the CDR3 DNA reads TGTGCCAGCAGCCCCCAGAGTTCTGCATGGCAGTACTTC. This translates into CASSPQSSAWQYF.

This sequence joins TRBV7-2 and TRBJ1-5; tentatively, D is TRBD1 (6 bases). In germline, CDR1 is SGHTA, CDR2 FQGNSA. V was trimmed by 5 bases and J by 2 bases, leaving 13 bases between them. The CDR3 is 15 residues long. CDR3 DNA: TGTGCCAGCAGCCAGACGGGACACGGCAATCAGCCCCAGCATTTT. It yields the protein CASSQTGHGNQPQHF. Looking up the rest from reference TRBV7-2 and TRBJ1-5 gives the full variable domain: GAGVSQSPSNKVTEKGKDVELRCDPISGHTALYWYRQSLGQGLEFLIYFQGNSAPDKSGLPSDRFSAERTGGSVSTLTIQRTQQEDSAVYLCASSQTGHGNQPQHFGDGTRLSIL.

V usage is TRBV6-5 and J usage is TRBJ2-5; tentatively, D is TRBD1 (7 bases). There are 13 residues in the CDR3. Germline V gene lookup returns CDR1 MNHEY and CDR2 SVGAGI. The V gene lost 6 bases and the J gene lost 5 bases, with 13 bases spanning the gap. The CDR3 region is CASSLTGRETQYF. CDR3 bases: TGTGCCAGCAGCCTGACAGGGAGGGAGACCCAGTACTTC.

This chain joins TRBV9 and TRBJ2-3; either TRBD1 or TRBD2 may supply D (7 bases each). This CDR3 is built from 16 residues. V shed 4 bases and J shed 4 bases, with 19 bases lying between them. Germline CDR1 is SGDLS and CDR2 is YYNGEE. Here the CDR3 reads CASSPTGGGGPDTQYF. CDR3 DNA sequence: TGTGCCAGCAGCCCAACGGGGGGAGGGGGCCCAGATACGCAGTATTTT.

The gene calls are TRBV7-2 and TRBJ2-7; D is perhaps TRBD2 (7 bases). Looked up from germline, CDR1 is SGHTA and CDR2 is FQGNSA. Trimming shortened V by 5 bases and J by 4 bases, and 18 bases separated the two germline ends. The CDR3 runs to 15 residues. Written as DNA, the CDR3 is TGTGCCAGCAGCCCCCGGGAGGAGGGGGGTTACGAGCAGTACTTC. It translates to CASSPREEGGYEQYF.

V and J are TRBV7-2 and TRBJ2-7; the D call may be TRBD1 or TRBD2 (5 bases each). V lost 3 bases and J 4 bases, leaving 19 bases between the germline ends. The CDR3 loop spans 16 amino acids. CDR1 and CDR2 from the germline V gene are SGHTA and FQGNSA. In DNA, the CDR3 is TGTGCCAGCAGCTTCCGCCTTAGGGGACGCGATTACGAGCAGTACTTC. This gives the protein CASSFRLRGRDYEQYF. The full variable domain, rest sourced from reference TRBV7-2 and TRBJ2-7, is GAGVSQSPSNKVTEKGKDVELRCDPISGHTALYWYRQSLGQGLEFLIYFQGNSAPDKSGLPSDRFSAERTGGSVSTLTIQRTQQEDSAVYLCASSFRLRGRDYEQYFGPGTRLTVT.

The sample holds one count of this clone. Other DNA sequences in the same sample also yield this CDR3. This sequence joins TRBV28 and TRBJ2-7, with D maybe TRBD2 (6 bases). CDR1 MDHEN and CDR2 SYDVKM come from the germline V gene. V was shortened by 1 base and J by 6 bases, with 7 bases between the two germline ends. The CDR3 is made up of 12 amino acids. Written as DNA, the CDR3 is TGTGCCAGCAGTTTATCCGGGGGCGAGCAGTACTTC. This translates into CASSLSGGEQYF.

This clone has only one observation. The chain recombines TRBV7-2 with TRBJ2-7; D may match TRBD1 or TRBD2 (5 bases each). CDR3 length equals 13 residues. V was cut by 4 bases and J by 5 bases, with 12 bases left in between. CDR1 is SGHTA and CDR2 is FQGNSA in the germline V gene. DNA for the CDR3: TGTGCCAGCAGCTCGCGAGGGGCTAACGAGCAGTACTTC. Amino acid sequence: CASSSRGANEQYF.

The chain employs TRBV7-2 and TRBJ2-5, with 10 bases fitting TRBD1. The CDR3 has 15 residues. Germline-derived CDR1 and CDR2 are SGHTA and FQGNSA. V was clipped by 5 bases and J by 5 bases; unmatched bases: 8. The DNA of the CDR3 is TGTGCCAGCAGCCCCTGGACAGGGGGTGGTGAGACCCAGTACTTC. It codes for CASSPWTGGGETQYF.

This rearrangement joins TRBV9 to TRBJ1-2, with D possibly being TRBD1 (5 bases). Trimming pared 2 bases from V and 0 bases from J, leaving 11 bases between. The length of the CDR3 is 15 residues. Germline V gene lookup returns CDR1 SGDLS and CDR2 YYNGEE. CDR3 nucleotide sequence: TGTGCCAGCAGCGTTGGGGGAGTTTCTAACTATGGCTACACCTTC. This encodes CASSVGGVSNYGYTF. The full variable domain, its missing parts supplied by reference TRBV9 and TRBJ1-2, is DSGVTQTPKHLITATGQRVTLRCSPRSGDLSVYWYQQSLDQGLQFLIQYYNGEERAKGNILERFSAQQFPDLHSELNLSSLELGDSALYFCASSVGGVSNYGYTFGSGTRLTVV.

The genes are TRBV5-4 and TRBJ2-7; D gene unclear. The CDR3 is 14 residues long. Looked up from germline, CDR1 is SGHNT and CDR2 is YYREEE (reference sequence). V shed 0 bases and J shed 5 bases, with 12 bases lying between them. The CDR3 protein is CASSLVVGPHEQYF. CDR3 nucleotide sequence: TGTGCCAGCAGCTTGGTAGTAGGTCCCCACGAGCAGTACTTC.

The chain uses TRBV7-2 and TRBJ1-2; D remains unclear. The CDR3 contains 14 residues. The V end lost 1 base, the J end lost 8 bases, and 14 bases lay between the germline ends. Germline V gives CDR1 SGHTA, CDR2 FQGNSA. The CDR3 is CASSLVEGIGGYTF. The CDR3 bases are TGTGCCAGCAGCTTAGTTGAGGGCATTGGCGGCTACACCTTC.

The rearrangement links TRBV5-1 to TRBJ2-4; D is unresolved. V lost 4 bases and J lost 0, with 8 bases in between. CDR1 and CDR2 (germline): SGHRS, YFSETQ. CDR3 size: 14 residues. CDR3 amino acids: CASSGSTAKNIQYF. CDR3 coding DNA: TGCGCCAGCAGCGGAAGCACAGCCAAAAACATTCAGTACTTC.

V gene TRBV6-5 combines with J gene TRBJ1-1, with TRBD1 matching over 9 bases. Germline CDR1 reads MNHEY; CDR2 reads SVGAGI. This CDR3 spans 15 amino acids. The V and J ends lost 6 bases and 4 bases, in that order; junction bases with no gene match: 9. The CDR3 spells CASRKTGGFGTEAFF. The CDR3 region has the DNA TGTGCCAGCAGAAAAACAGGGGGCTTCGGCACTGAAGCTTTCTTT.